These T cell receptor beta chains were read from a single sample in a study of CD8 T cells in Susac syndrome. TCRdb called the immunoSEQ multiplex PCR reads again in MiXCR, with one record for every CDR3 protein. The sample carries just over 300,000 distinct CDR3 sequences, around 92% recorded once. The source material was CD4+ T cells from PBMCs. The receptors were gathered from a human donor with multiple sclerosis. The CDR3 runs from the conserved cysteine through the conserved F or W. Fields, in order: J gene, V gene, D gene, clone size, CDR3 protein, CDR3 DNA. A D gene is named only where the DNA matches it firmly. Size values are once, few and many counts, or a class for expanded clones, and some rows have none.

TRBJ2-7 | TRBV11-2 | NA | NA | CASSLRRGGSYEQYF | TGTGCCAGCAGCTTGCGGCGGGGAGGCTCCTACGAGCAGTACTTC
TRBJ1-5 | TRBV2 | NA | NA | CASSDTGRVTQPQHF | TGTGCCAGCAGTGACACGGGCAGGGTAACTCAGCCCCAGCATTTT
TRBJ1-1 | TRBV10-3 | NA | NA | CAISESGKGETEAFF | TGTGCCATCAGTGAGTCGGGGAAAGGAGAGACTGAAGCTTTCTTT
TRBJ2-6 | TRBV10-3 | NA | NA | CAISSGANVLTF | TGTGCCATCTCTTCTGGGGCCAACGTCCTGACTTTC
TRBJ1-2 | TRBV12-5 | NA | NA | CASGLVAKRGYTF | TGTGCTAGTGGTTTGGTGGCAAAACGGGGCTACACCTTC
TRBJ2-1 | TRBV7-2 | TRBD2 | NA | CASSLLAGGPPYNEQFF | TGTGCCAGCAGCTTACTGGCGGGAGGGCCCCCATACAATGAGCAGTTCTTC
TRBJ2-3 | TRBV5-6 | TRBD2 | NA | CASSLVAGDTDTQYF | TGTGCCAGCAGCTTGGTTGCGGGGGACACAGATACGCAGTATTTT
TRBJ2-3 | TRBV19 | TRBD1 | NA | CARQTGAITDTQYF | TGTGCCCGCCAGACAGGGGCCATCACAGATACGCAGTATTTT
TRBJ2-1 | TRBV25-1 | NA | NA | CASIQAGRTEQFF | TGTGCCAGCATCCAAGCGGGCAGGACTGAGCAGTTCTTC
TRBJ2-5 | TRBV10-3 | TRBD2 | once | CAISDLTSGGETQYF | TGTGCCATCAGTGATTTGACTAGCGGAGGGGAGACCCAGTACTTC
TRBJ2-2 | TRBV18 | NA | NA | CASSQSLTGTGELFF | TGTGCCAGCTCACAATCACTTACGGGCACCGGGGAGCTGTTTTTT
TRBJ1-2 | TRBV7-9 | NA | NA | CASSPSGQGANYGYTF | TGTGCCAGCAGCCCCTCAGGGCAAGGGGCTAACTATGGCTACACCTTC
TRBJ1-3 | TRBV30 | NA | NA | CAWEPQSGNTIYF | TGTGCCTGGGAGCCTCAAAGTGGAAACACCATATATTTT
TRBJ2-5 | TRBV2 | NA | NA | CASSDLGTVPRYF | TGTGCCAGCAGTGACTTAGGGACTGTCCCCCGGTACTTC
TRBJ2-5 | TRBV12-3/TRBV12-4 | NA | NA | CASSLRVPGTQYF | TGTGCCAGCAGTTTACGAGTTCCGGGGACCCAGTACTTC
TRBJ2-5 | TRBV6-5 | TRBD2 | NA | CASSTRGRGGETQYF | TGTGCCAGCAGTACCAGAGGGAGGGGAGGAGAGACCCAGTACTTC
TRBJ2-1 | TRBV18 | NA | NA | CASSPTNLDNEQFF | TGTGCCAGCTCACCGACAAATCTAGATAATGAGCAGTTCTTC
TRBJ1-4 | TRBV4-1 | NA | once | CASSQDRKGRATNEKLFF | TGCGCCAGCAGCCAAGATAGAAAGGGCAGGGCTACTAATGAAAAACTGTTTTTT
TRBJ2-2 | TRBV29-1 | NA | NA | CSVGWGAGELFF | TGCAGCGTTGGATGGGGGGCCGGGGAGCTGTTTTTT
TRBJ2-2 | TRBV4-2 | TRBD2 | NA | CASRGKGAGSTLTGELFF | TGTGCCAGCAGAGGGAAGGGAGCGGGATCTACCTTGACCGGGGAGCTGTTTTTT
TRBJ2-3 | TRBV7-6 | NA | NA | CASSDVSDTQYF | TGTGCCAGCAGCGACGTGTCAGATACGCAGTATTTT
TRBJ2-5 | TRBV6-1 | NA | NA | CASSPPLQETQYF | TGTGCCAGCAGCCCCCCCCTGCAAGAGACCCAGTACTTC
TRBJ2-7 | TRBV7-2 | NA | NA | CASSLRRVPGEQYF | TGTGCCAGCAGCCTCCGGAGAGTCCCCGGTGAGCAGTACTTC
TRBJ2-7 | TRBV2 | NA | NA | CASSVRGGSYEQYF | TGTGCCAGCAGTGTCCGAGGAGGGTCCTACGAGCAGTACTTC
TRBJ2-7 | TRBV20-1 | TRBD1 | NA | CSARAGPGGSYEQYF | TGCAGTGCTAGAGCGGGGCCAGGGGGCTCCTACGAGCAGTACTTC
TRBJ1-1 | TRBV14 | NA | NA | CASSQYTRDLQAFF | TGTGCCAGCAGCCAATACACCCGGGACCTTCAAGCTTTCTTT
TRBJ1-4 | TRBV6-2/TRBV6-3 | NA | NA | CASSFVRTQLFF | TGTGCCAGCAGTTTTGTCAGGACGCAACTGTTTTTT
TRBJ2-1 | TRBV12-3/TRBV12-4 | NA | NA | CASSLAHRAYNEQFF | TGTGCCAGCAGTTTAGCGCATCGGGCTTACAATGAGCAGTTCTTC
TRBJ1-4 | TRBV7-9 | NA | NA | CASSLVQHEKLFF | TGTGCCAGCAGCCTCGTACAACATGAAAAACTGTTTTTT
TRBJ2-1 | TRBV29-1 | TRBD2 | NA | CSVERGGAGGEQFF | TGCAGCGTTGAACGCGGGGGGGCCGGCGGTGAGCAGTTCTTC
TRBJ2-7 | TRBV2 | NA | NA | CASGGAGVEQYF | TGTGCCAGCGGCGGGGCGGGCGTCGAGCAGTACTTC
TRBJ1-2 | TRBV20-1 | TRBD1 | NA | CSASPRQGGYTF | TGCAGTGCTAGCCCCCGACAGGGGGGTTACACCTTC
TRBJ2-3 | TRBV7-3 | TRBD2 | NA | CASSLGLAQDTQYF | TGTGCCAGCAGCTTGGGACTAGCCCAAGATACGCAGTATTTT
TRBJ2-7 | TRBV7-2 | NA | few | CASSLALSYEQYF | TGTGCCAGCAGCTTAGCGTTGTCCTACGAGCAGTACTTC
TRBJ2-1 | TRBV4-2 | TRBD2 | NA | CASSQVRVTSGPYNEQFF | TGTGCCAGCAGCCAAGTGAGGGTGACTAGCGGTCCCTACAATGAGCAGTTCTTC
TRBJ2-3 | TRBV19 | TRBD1 | NA | CASSIDLLRDRAVDTQYF | TGTGCCAGTAGTATAGACCTCCTCCGGGACAGGGCGGTGGATACGCAGTATTTT
TRBJ1-2 | TRBV30 | TRBD1 | NA | CAWSVGDRESPTF | TGTGCCTGGAGTGTGGGTGACAGGGAATCCCCCACCTTC
TRBJ2-3 | TRBV29-1 | NA | NA | CSVDSWKAASTDTQYF | TGCAGCGTTGACTCCTGGAAAGCGGCTAGCACAGATACGCAGTATTTT
TRBJ2-1 | TRBV19 | TRBD2 | NA | CASSIRGTSGEGNEQFF | TGTGCCAGTAGTATACGAGGGACTAGCGGCGAGGGGAATGAGCAGTTCTTC
TRBJ2-2 | TRBV19 | NA | NA | CASKSTENTGELFF | TGTGCCAGTAAATCGACAGAAAACACCGGGGAGCTGTTTTTT
TRBJ2-5 | TRBV5-6 | TRBD1 | NA | CASSLVGQRLTETQYF | TGTGCCAGCAGCTTGGTGGGACAGCGCCTAACAGAGACCCAGTACTTC